This T cell receptor (beta chain) was sequenced in a study of cytomegalovirus exposure and HLA in healthy donors. Notes on the study in general: It was about 180 TCR beta chains that were listed as cytomegalovirus-associated.

Repertoires were generated with immunoSEQ multiplex PCR, while TCRdb's copy carries only in-frame clones and drops some. The sample consists of 200,000 to 300,000 clones, approximately 86% of them appearing once. Concerning this clone: Its target is unknown.

CDR1 and CDR2 from the germline V gene are SGHDT and YYEEEE. The trim removed 4 bases at V and 3 bases at J, leaving 10 bases unmatched. The length of the CDR3 is 15 residues. Sequencing used PBMCs. This clonotype was sampled from a woman aged 25 to 39 in good health and CMV-seropositive. The chain joins TRBV5-6 to TRBJ2-7; 7 nucleotides line up with TRBD1. The CDR3 region is CASSTTGSGYYEQYF. The CDR3 bases are TGTGCCAGCAGCACGACAGGGTCTGGCTACTACGAGCAGTACTTC.